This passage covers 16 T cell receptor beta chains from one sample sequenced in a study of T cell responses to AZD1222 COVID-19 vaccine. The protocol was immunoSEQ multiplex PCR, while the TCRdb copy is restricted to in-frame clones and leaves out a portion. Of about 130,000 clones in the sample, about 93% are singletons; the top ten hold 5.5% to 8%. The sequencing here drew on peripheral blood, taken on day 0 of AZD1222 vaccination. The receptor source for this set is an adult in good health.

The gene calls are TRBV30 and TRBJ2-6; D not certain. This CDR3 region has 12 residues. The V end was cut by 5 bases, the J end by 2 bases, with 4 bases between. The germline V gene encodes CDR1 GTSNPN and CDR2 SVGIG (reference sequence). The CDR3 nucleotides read TGTGCCTGGGGGACTGGGGCCAACGTCCTGACTTTC. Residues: CAWGTGANVLTF. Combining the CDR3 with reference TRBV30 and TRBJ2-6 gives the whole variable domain SQTIHQWPATLVQPVGSPLSLECTVEGTSNPNLYWYRQAAGRGLQLLFYSVGIGQISSEVPQNLSASRPQDRQFILSSKKLLLSDSGFYLCAWGTGANVLTFGAGSRLTVL.

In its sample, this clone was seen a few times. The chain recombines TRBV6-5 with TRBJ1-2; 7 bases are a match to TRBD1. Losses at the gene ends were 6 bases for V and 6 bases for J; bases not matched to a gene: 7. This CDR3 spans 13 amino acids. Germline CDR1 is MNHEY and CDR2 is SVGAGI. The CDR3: CASRLTGVDGYTF. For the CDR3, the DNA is TGTGCCAGCAGACTCACAGGGGTAGATGGCTACACCTTC.

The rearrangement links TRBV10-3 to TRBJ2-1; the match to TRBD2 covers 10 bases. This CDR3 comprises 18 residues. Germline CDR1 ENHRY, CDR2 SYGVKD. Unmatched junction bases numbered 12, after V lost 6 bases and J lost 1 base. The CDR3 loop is CAIRDPLRTSGSYNEQFF. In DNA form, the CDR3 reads TGTGCCATCAGGGACCCCCTAAGGACTAGCGGTTCCTACAATGAGCAGTTCTTC.

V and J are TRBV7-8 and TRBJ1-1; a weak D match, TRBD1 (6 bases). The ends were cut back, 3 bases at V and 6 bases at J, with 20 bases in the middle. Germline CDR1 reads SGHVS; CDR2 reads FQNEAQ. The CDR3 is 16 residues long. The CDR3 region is CASSLTPTGFGAEAFF. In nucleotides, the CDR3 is TGTGCCAGCAGCTTGACACCAACAGGGTTTGGCGCTGAAGCTTTCTTT. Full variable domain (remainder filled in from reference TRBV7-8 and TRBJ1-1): GAGVSQSPRYKVAKRGQDVALRCDPISGHVSLFWYQQALGQGPEFLTYFQNEAQLDKSGLPSDRFFAERPEGSVSTLKIQRTQQEDSAVYLCASSLTPTGFGAEAFFGQGTRLTVV.

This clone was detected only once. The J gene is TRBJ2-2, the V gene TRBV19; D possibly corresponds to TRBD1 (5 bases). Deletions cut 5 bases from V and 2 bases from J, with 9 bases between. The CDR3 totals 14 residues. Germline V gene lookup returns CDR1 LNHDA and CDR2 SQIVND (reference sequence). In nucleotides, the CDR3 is TGTGCCAGTAGTGTCCAGGGAAACACCGGGGAGCTGTTTTTT. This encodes CASSVQGNTGELFF.

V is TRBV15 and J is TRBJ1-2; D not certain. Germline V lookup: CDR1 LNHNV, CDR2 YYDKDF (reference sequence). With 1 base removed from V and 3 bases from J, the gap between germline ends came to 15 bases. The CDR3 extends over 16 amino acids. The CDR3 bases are TGTGCCACCAGCAGAGCGGGCCACCCATCTTACTATGGCTACACCTTC. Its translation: CATSRAGHPSYYGYTF.

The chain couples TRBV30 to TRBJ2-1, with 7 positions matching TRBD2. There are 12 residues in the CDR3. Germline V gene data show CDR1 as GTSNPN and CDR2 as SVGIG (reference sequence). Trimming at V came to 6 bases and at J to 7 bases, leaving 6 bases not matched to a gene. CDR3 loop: CACAGVTNEQFF. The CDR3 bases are TGTGCCTGCGCGGGAGTCACTAATGAGCAGTTCTTC.

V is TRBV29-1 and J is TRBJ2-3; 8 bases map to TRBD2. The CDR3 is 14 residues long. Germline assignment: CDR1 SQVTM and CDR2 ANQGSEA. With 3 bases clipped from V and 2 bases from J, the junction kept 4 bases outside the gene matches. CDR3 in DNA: TGCAGCGTTGATACAGCGGGGGTCACAGATACGCAGTATTTT. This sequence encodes CSVDTAGVTDTQYF.

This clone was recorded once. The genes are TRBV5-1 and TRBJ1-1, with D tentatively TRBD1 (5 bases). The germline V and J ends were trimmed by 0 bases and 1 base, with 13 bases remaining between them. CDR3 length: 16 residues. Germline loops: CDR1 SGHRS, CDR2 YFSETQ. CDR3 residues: CASSLAWGRENTEAFF. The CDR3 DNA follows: TGCGCCAGCAGCTTGGCCTGGGGCAGGGAGAACACTGAAGCTTTCTTT.

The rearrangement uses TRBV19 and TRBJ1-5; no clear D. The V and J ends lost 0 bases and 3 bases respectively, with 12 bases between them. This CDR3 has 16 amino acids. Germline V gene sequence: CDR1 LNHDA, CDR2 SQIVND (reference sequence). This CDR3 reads CASSIDLGGFNQPQHF. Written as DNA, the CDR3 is TGTGCCAGTAGTATAGATCTAGGAGGGTTCAATCAGCCCCAGCATTTT. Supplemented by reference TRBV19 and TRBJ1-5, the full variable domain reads DGGITQSPKYLFRKEGQNVTLSCEQNLNHDAMYWYRQDPGQGLRLIYYSQIVNDFQKGDIAEGYSVSREKKESFPLTVTSAQKNPTAFYLCASSIDLGGFNQPQHFGDGTRLSIL.

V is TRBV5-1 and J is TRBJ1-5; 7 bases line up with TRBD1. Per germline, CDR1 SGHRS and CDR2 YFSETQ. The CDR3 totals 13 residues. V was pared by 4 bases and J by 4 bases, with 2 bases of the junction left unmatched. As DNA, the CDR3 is TGCGCCAGCAGCCCGGACAGGAATCAGCCCCAGCATTTT. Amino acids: CASSPDRNQPQHF.

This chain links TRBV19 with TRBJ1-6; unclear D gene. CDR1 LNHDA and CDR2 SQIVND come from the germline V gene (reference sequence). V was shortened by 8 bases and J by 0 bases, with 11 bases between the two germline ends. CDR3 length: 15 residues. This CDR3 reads CASLAGSSYNSPLHF. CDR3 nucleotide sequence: TGTGCCAGTCTAGCAGGAAGCTCCTATAATTCACCCCTCCACTTT.

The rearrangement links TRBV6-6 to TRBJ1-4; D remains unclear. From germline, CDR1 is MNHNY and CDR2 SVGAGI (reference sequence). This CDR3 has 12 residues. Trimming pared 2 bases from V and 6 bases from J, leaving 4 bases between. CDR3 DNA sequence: TGTGCCAGCAGTTACACGGATGAAAAACTGTTTTTT. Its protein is CASSYTDEKLFF.

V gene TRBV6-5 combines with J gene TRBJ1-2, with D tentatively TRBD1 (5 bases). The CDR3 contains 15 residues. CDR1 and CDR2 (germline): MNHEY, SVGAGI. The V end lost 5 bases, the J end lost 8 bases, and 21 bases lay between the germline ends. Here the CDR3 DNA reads TGTGCCAGCAGTCCAGGAGCCGGGACCGGGAGCGGCTACACCTTC. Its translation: CASSPGAGTGSGYTF.

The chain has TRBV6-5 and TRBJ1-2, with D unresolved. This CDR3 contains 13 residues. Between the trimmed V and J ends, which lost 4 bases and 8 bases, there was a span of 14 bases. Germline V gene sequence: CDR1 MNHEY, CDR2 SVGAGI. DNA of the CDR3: TGTGCCAGCAGTTCCCTGGCGGCGGCCGGCTACACCTTC. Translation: CASSSLAAAGYTF.

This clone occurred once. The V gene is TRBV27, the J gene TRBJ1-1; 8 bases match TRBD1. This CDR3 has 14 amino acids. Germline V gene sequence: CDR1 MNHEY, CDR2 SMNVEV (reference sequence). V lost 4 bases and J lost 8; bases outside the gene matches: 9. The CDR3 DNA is TGTGCCAGCAGTTCAGGGGGCGTTAGCCGGGAAGCTTTCTTT. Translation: CASSSGGVSREAFF.